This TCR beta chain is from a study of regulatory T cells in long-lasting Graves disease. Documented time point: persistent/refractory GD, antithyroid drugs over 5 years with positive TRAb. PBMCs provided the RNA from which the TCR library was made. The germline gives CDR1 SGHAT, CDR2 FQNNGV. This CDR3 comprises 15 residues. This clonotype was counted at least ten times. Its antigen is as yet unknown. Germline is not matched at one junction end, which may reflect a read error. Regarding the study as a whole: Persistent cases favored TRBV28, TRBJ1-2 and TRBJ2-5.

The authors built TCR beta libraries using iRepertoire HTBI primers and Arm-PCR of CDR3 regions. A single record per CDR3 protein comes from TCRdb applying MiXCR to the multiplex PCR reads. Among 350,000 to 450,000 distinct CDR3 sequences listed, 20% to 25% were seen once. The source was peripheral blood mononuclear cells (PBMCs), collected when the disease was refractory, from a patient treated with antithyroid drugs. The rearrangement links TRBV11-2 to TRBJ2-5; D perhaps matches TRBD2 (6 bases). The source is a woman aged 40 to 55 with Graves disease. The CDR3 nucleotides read TGTGCCGGCAGCTTATGGGCGGGCGCGGGGGAGACCCAGTACTTC. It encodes CAGSLWAGAGETQYF. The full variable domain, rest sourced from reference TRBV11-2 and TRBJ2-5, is EAGVAQSPRYKIIEKRQSVAFWCNPISGHATLYWYQQILGQGPKLLIQFQNNGVVDDSQLPKDRFSAERLKGVDSTLKIQPAKLEDSAVYLCAGSLWAGAGETQYFGPGTRLLVL.